One and the same sample provided the 20 T cell receptor beta chains below, sequenced in a study of T cell repertoires in cytomegalovirus infection. TCRdb re-called the reads through MiXCR, storing one row per CDR3 protein. The sample lists fewer than 850,000 distinct CDR3 sequences, roughly 28% occurring once. No antigens are known for them. Here the sequenced sample was cultured CD8+ T cells from PBMCs, taken from culture after CMV antigen stimulation. Receptors originate from a human donor in good health (CMV status not recorded). Some clones in this sample may be carry-over from other donors' samples.

In this sample, this clonotype turned up a few times. This chain links TRBV6-2 or TRBV6-3 with TRBJ1-1; unclear D gene. This CDR3 region has 12 residues. The germline V gene has CDR1 MNHEY and CDR2 SVGEGT. V lost 6 bases and J 0 bases, leaving 5 bases between the germline ends. CDR3 sequence reads: CASRHMNTEAFF. The CDR3 coding sequence is TGTGCCAGCAGGCACATGAACACTGAAGCTTTCTTT.

Ten or more counts support this clonotype. V usage is TRBV7-8 and J usage is TRBJ1-6; maybe TRBD1 (5 bases). This CDR3 contains 16 residues. The germline V gene encodes CDR1 SGHVS and CDR2 FQNEAQ. Trimming removed 5 bases from V and 5 bases from J, with 16 bases in between. This chain's CDR3 is CASSPGHQANNSPLHF. In nucleotides, the CDR3 is TGTGCCAGCAGCCCTGGACATCAAGCGAATAATTCACCCCTCCACTTT. The variable domain in full, completed from reference TRBV7-8 and TRBJ1-6, reads GAGVSQSPRYKVAKRGQDVALRCDPISGHVSLFWYQQALGQGPEFLTYFQNEAQLDKSGLPSDRFFAERPEGSVSTLKIQRTQQEDSAVYLCASSPGHQANNSPLHFGNGTRLTVT.

This clonotype was recorded a few times. The chain links TRBV7-8 to TRBJ1-6; TRBD1 agrees at 7 bases. The length of the CDR3 is 16 residues. The V and J ends lost 2 bases and 9 bases, in that order; junction bases with no gene match: 10. Germline V gene data show CDR1 as SGHVS and CDR2 as FQNEAQ. The CDR3 nucleotides read TGTGCCAGCAGCTTATATGAGGGGGCGGGGGGTTCACCCCTCCACTTT. Translated: CASSLYEGAGGSPLHF.

This chain joins TRBV6-1 and TRBJ1-1; D not resolved. Germline V gives CDR1 MNHNS, CDR2 SASEGT. CDR3 size: 12 residues. Trimming removed 5 bases from V and 8 bases from J, with 12 bases in between. The CDR3 here is CASSHNFPEAFF. The CDR3 nucleotides are TGTGCCAGCAGTCACAACTTTCCCGAAGCTTTCTTT.

This clonotype was counted between two and nine times. V is TRBV7-9 and J is TRBJ2-1, with D possibly being TRBD2 (6 bases). Deletions cut 5 bases from V and 9 bases from J, with 17 bases between. Germline V CDR1 and CDR2: SEHNR, FQNEAQ (reference sequence). CDR3 length: 14 residues. Written as DNA, the CDR3 is TGTGCCAGCAGCCCTAAGGAGGGTTGGAGTGAGCAGTTCTTC. Protein product: CASSPKEGWSEQFF.

The table lists this clonotype with a few counts. The gene calls are TRBV29-1 and TRBJ1-1; TRBD1 agrees at 8 bases. This CDR3 is built from 15 residues. Looked up from germline, CDR1 is SQVTM and CDR2 is ANQGSEA. Unmatched junction bases numbered 10, after V lost 6 bases and J lost 1 base. The CDR3 DNA is TGCAGCGTCCATCGTTCGACAGGGGCGAACACTGAAGCTTTCTTT. It specifies CSVHRSTGANTEAFF.

The rearrangement links TRBV4-1 to TRBJ2-5, with D unresolved. The CDR3 totals 14 residues. V was clipped by 4 bases and J by 4 bases, with 13 bases between them. CDR1 is MGHRA, CDR2 YSYEKL, per germline. The CDR3 here is CASSPPDARETQYF. The CDR3 region has the DNA TGCGCCAGCAGCCCCCCAGACGCGAGAGAGACCCAGTACTTC.

This clonotype was found many times. The J gene is TRBJ2-5, the V gene TRBV20-1; TRBD2 matches at 13 bases. CDR1 is DFQATT and CDR2 is SNEGSKA in the germline V gene (reference sequence). J lost 5 bases, V lost 0 bases, and 12 bases had no gene match. The length of the CDR3 is 18 residues. This chain's CDR3 is CSARDKKLAGGPGETQYF. In DNA, the CDR3 is TGCAGTGCTAGAGATAAAAAACTAGCGGGGGGGCCGGGGGAGACCCAGTACTTC.

The chain recombines TRBV28 with TRBJ2-1; either TRBD1 or TRBD2 may fit D (5 bases each). Germline assignment: CDR1 MDHEN and CDR2 SYDVKM. The length of the CDR3 is 14 residues. Trimming took 8 bases from V and 2 from J, leaving 13 bases between them. The CDR3 reads CASARDGPYNEQFF. The CDR3 DNA sequence: TGTGCCAGCGCCCGGGACGGGCCCTACAATGAGCAGTTCTTC.

This clonotype occurred a few times. The chain links TRBV9 to TRBJ1-6; TRBD1 agrees at 9 bases. Germline V lookup: CDR1 SGDLS, CDR2 YYNGEE. V lost 2 bases to trimming and J lost 7 bases; unmatched junction nucleotides: 16. The CDR3 is 19 amino acids. This CDR3 is CASSVIPLPWGTGNSPLHF. In DNA form, the CDR3 reads TGTGCCAGCAGCGTCATTCCTCTACCGTGGGGGACAGGGAATTCACCCCTCCACTTT.

The chain combines TRBV20-1 with TRBJ2-3; the match to TRBD2 covers 12 bases. Germline CDR1 DFQATT, CDR2 SNEGSKA (reference sequence). This CDR3 is 17 amino acids long. V dropped 1 base and J dropped 5; count of bases not matched to a gene: 10. CDR3 in DNA: TGCAGTGCTAGAGCCCCCCTAGCGGGGGGGCCCAGAGATACGCAGTATTTT. This gives the protein CSARAPLAGGPRDTQYF.

This clonotype was counted a few times. The chain uses TRBV10-3 and TRBJ2-7, with D hard to call. This CDR3 is built from 13 residues. V was pared by 3 bases and J by 0 bases, with 6 bases between. Germline V gene sequence: CDR1 ENHRY, CDR2 SYGVKD. The CDR3 reads CAISDKLSYEQYV. Here the CDR3 DNA reads TGTGCCATCAGTGACAAGCTCTCCTACGAGCAGTACGTC.

This chain joins TRBV28 and TRBJ2-5; 10 bases line up with TRBD2. Germline V gene sequence: CDR1 MDHEN, CDR2 SYDVKM. This CDR3 is 16 amino acids long. Trimming cost V 5 bases and J 1 base; bases outside gene matches: 7. The CDR3 DNA is TGTGCCAGCAGTCCTCATAGCGGGGGGTTCCAAGAGACCCAGTACTTC. This codes for CASSPHSGGFQETQYF.

Only a few counts were recorded for this clonotype. The V call is TRBV5-8, the J call TRBJ2-7; 14 bases match TRBD2. CDR1 is SGHTS and CDR2 is YDEGEE in the germline V gene. V lost 3 bases, J lost 3 bases, and 5 bases stayed unmatched. The CDR3 extends over 16 amino acids. CDR3 loop: CASSWTSGGNFYEQYV. CDR3 sequence (DNA): TGTGCCAGCAGCTGGACTAGCGGGGGGAATTTCTACGAGCAGTACGTC.

This chain connects TRBV27 to TRBJ2-5; D is possibly TRBD1 or TRBD2 (5 bases each). The germline gives CDR1 MNHEY, CDR2 SMNVEV (reference sequence). The CDR3 has 15 residues. Deletions cut 0 bases from V and 5 bases from J, with 13 bases between. CDR3 bases: TGTGCCAGCAGTTTATCGAGCTGGGGCGGGGAGACCCAGTACTTC. Translation: CASSLSSWGGETQYF.

The V gene is TRBV24-1, the J gene TRBJ2-2, with TRBD1 as a possible D gene (6 bases). V shed 4 bases and J shed 3 bases, with 20 bases lying between them. The CDR3 contains 18 residues. CDR1 and CDR2 from the germline V gene are KGHDR and SFDVKD. The CDR3 DNA reads as TGTGCCACCAGTGAGACCGGGACATTGCGGGTTCACACCGGGGAGCTGTTTTTT. Translation: CATSETGTLRVHTGELFF.

This clonotype was seen more than once but under ten times. The chain joins TRBV7-9 to TRBJ2-1; tentative D call: TRBD1 (5 bases). CDR3 length: 15 amino acids. V lost 8 bases and J 3 bases, leaving 17 bases between the germline ends. The germline V gene has CDR1 SEHNR and CDR2 FQNEAQ (reference sequence). CDR3 region: CASGWGTGDYNEQFF. In DNA form, the CDR3 reads TGTGCCAGCGGGTGGGGCACAGGCGACTACAATGAGCAGTTCTTC.

The chain carries TRBV29-1 and TRBJ1-1; the D is unclear. The CDR3 length is 14 residues. V was cut by 2 bases and J by 0 bases, with 10 bases left in between. Germline CDR1 and CDR2: SQVTM and ANQGSEA. The CDR3 is CSVERQAVNTEAFF. The CDR3 DNA reads TGCAGCGTTGAACGGCAGGCGGTGAACACTGAAGCTTTCTTT.

The J gene is TRBJ2-5, the V gene TRBV6-5; D is perhaps TRBD2 (5 bases). The CDR3 has 15 amino acids. Germline V gives CDR1 MNHEY, CDR2 SVGAGI. The V and J ends lost 5 bases and 5 bases respectively, with 18 bases between them. Here the CDR3 reads CASSPTPRGWETQYF. The CDR3 bases are TGTGCCAGCAGTCCAACCCCGAGAGGGTGGGAGACCCAGTACTTC.

This clonotype has a handful of counts. J is TRBJ2-3 and V is TRBV4-1, with a weak D call TRBD2 (5 bases). CDR1 is MGHRA and CDR2 is YSYEKL in the germline V gene. The germline V and J ends were trimmed by 0 bases and 2 bases, with 15 bases remaining between them. There are 17 residues in the CDR3. Here the CDR3 DNA reads TGCGCCAGCAGCCAAGATCCCAGCGCGGGCTTCACAGATACGCAGTATTTT. Protein sequence: CASSQDPSAGFTDTQYF.